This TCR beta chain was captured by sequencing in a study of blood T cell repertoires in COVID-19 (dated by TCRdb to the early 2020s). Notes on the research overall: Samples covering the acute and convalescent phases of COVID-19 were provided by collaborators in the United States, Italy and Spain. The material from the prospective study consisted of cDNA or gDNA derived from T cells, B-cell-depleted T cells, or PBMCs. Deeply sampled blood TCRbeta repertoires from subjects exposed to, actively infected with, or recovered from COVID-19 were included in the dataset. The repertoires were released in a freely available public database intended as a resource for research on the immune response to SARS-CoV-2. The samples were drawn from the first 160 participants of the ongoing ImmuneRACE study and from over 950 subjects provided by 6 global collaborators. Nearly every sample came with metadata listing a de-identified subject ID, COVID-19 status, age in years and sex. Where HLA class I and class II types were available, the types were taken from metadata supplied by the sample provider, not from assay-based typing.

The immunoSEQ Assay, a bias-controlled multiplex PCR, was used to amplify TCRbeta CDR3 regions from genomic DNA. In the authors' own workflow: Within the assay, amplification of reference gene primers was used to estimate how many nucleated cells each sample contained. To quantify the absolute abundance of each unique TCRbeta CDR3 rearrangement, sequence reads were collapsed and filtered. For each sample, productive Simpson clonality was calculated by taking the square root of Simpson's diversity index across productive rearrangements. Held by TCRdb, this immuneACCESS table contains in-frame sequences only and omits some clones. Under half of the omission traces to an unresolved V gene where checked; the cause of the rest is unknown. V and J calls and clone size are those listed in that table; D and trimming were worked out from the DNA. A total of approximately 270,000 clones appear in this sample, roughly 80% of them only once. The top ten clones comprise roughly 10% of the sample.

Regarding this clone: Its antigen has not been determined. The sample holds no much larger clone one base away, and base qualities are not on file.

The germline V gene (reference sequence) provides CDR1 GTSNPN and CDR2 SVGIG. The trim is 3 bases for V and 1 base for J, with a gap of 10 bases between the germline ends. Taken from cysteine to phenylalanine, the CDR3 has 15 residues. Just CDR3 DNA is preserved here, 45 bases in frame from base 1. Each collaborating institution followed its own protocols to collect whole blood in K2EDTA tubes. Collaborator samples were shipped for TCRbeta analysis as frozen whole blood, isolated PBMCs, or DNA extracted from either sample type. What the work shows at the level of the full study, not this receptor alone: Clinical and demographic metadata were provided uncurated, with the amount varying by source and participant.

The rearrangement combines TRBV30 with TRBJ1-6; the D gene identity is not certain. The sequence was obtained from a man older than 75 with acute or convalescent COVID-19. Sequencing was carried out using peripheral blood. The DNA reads TGTGCCTGGAGCTACCGGGGATCCTATAATTCACCCCTCCACTTT. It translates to CAWSYRGSYNSPLHF.